A selection of T cell receptor beta chains follows, all from one sample in a study of blood T cell repertoires in COVID-19. Some clones are missing from TCRdb's copy, which holds only in-frame ones; the method was immunoSEQ multiplex PCR. The sample lists about 120,000 clones, about 83% seen once, with 12% in the top ten. Sequencing input: peripheral blood. These TCRs come from a man aged 55-75 years with acute or convalescent COVID-19. Each CDR3 is given with its conserved first and last residue. D genes are given only for firm matches. Some rows have no size entry. The others give once, few or many, or a class for an expanded clone.

>TRBD1|15|-|TRBV7-3|TRBJ2-1
CASSPRQGMGNEQFF
TGTGCCAGCAGCCCTCGACAGGGGATGGGCAATGAGCAGTTCTTC
>-|16|-|TRBV28|TRBJ1-2
CASTFASPGASVGYTF
TGTGCCAGCACCTTTGCCTCTCCAGGGGCTTCAGTGGGCTACACCTTC
>TRBD1|17|-|TRBV28|TRBJ1-1
CASSGQGRGNMNTEAFF
TGTGCCAGCAGTGGACAGGGGCGGGGGAACATGAACACTGAAGCTTTCTTT
>-|10|-|TRBV5-1|TRBJ1-4
CACPGEKLFF
TGCGCCTGTCCGGGGGAAAAACTGTTTTTT
>TRBD2|15|once|TRBV13|TRBJ2-1
CASSLRLAGVIEQFF
TGTGCCAGCAGCTTAAGACTAGCGGGAGTAATTGAGCAGTTCTTC
>-|14|few|TRBV29-1|TRBJ1-4
CSATDSATNEKLFF
TGCAGCGCCACGGACTCCGCAACTAATGAAAAACTGTTTTTT
>-|15|-|TRBV4-1|TRBJ1-2
CASSQLQGISYGYTF
TGCGCCAGCAGCCAGTTACAGGGTATTAGCTATGGCTACACCTTC
>-|13|-|TRBV6-5|TRBJ2-7
CASSFLSSYEQYF
TGTGCCAGCAGTTTCCTTAGCTCCTACGAGCAGTACTTC
>TRBD1|13|-|TRBV10-3|TRBJ2-1
CAISEQGANEQFF
TGTGCCATCAGTGAACAGGGGGCGAATGAGCAGTTCTTC
>TRBD1|15|few|TRBV13|TRBJ2-1
CASRVRNRGDAEQFF
TGTGCCAGCAGGGTTAGAAACAGGGGCGACGCTGAGCAGTTCTTC
>-|14|-|TRBV5-1|TRBJ2-2
CASSLEGGTGELFF
TGCGCCAGCAGCTTGGAAGGGGGAACCGGGGAGCTGTTTTTT
>TRBD1|15|-|TRBV2|TRBJ2-7
CASSETGTVHNEQYF
TGTGCCAGCAGTGAGACAGGGACAGTACACAACGAGCAGTACTTC
>-|14|-|TRBV7-9|TRBJ1-6
CASSPRGGDSPLHF
TGTGCCAGCAGCCCCCGGGGTGGGGATTCACCCCTCCACTTT
>-|15|-|TRBV27|TRBJ1-5
CASSLWAAQNQPQHF
TGTGCCAGCAGTTTATGGGCAGCCCAAAATCAGCCCCAGCATTTT
>TRBD1|13|-|TRBV29-1|TRBJ1-4
CSTEPGQNEKLFF
TGCAGCACTGAGCCGGGACAGAATGAAAAACTGTTTTTT
>TRBD2|16|-|TRBV5-1|TRBJ2-7
CASSYPGTSGSPEQYF
TGCGCCAGCAGCTATCCTGGGACTAGCGGGAGCCCCGAGCAGTACTTC
>TRBD1|15|-|TRBV6-4|TRBJ2-1
CASKAGTGDYNEQFF
TGTGCCAGCAAAGCCGGGACAGGTGATTACAATGAGCAGTTCTTC
>-|15|-|TRBV2|TRBJ2-5
CASSPLGLLQETQYF
TGTGCCAGCAGCCCCTTGGGGCTCCTCCAAGAGACCCAGTACTTC
>-|13|-|TRBV18|TRBJ2-4
CASSPEAKNIQYF
TGTGCCAGCTCACCAGAGGCCAAAAACATTCAGTACTTC
>-|15|-|TRBV3-1/TRBV3-2|TRBJ2-5
CASSRGVQGMETQYF
TGTGCCAGCAGCAGAGGGGTACAGGGTATGGAGACCCAGTACTTC
>TRBD1|13|once|TRBV5-1|TRBJ1-2
CASSPGGEEIYTF
TGCGCCAGCAGCCCAGGGGGCGAAGAAATCTACACCTTC
>TRBD2|17|-|TRBV6-2/TRBV6-3|TRBJ2-5
CASSDRRGRAEGETQYF
TGTGCCAGCAGCGATAGAAGAGGGAGGGCCGAAGGAGAGACCCAGTACTTC
>-|15|once|TRBV5-1|TRBJ2-7
CASSLRAADVYEQYF
TGCGCCAGCAGCCTCCGGGCAGCGGACGTCTACGAGCAGTACTTC
>TRBD2|13|once|TRBV11-1|TRBJ2-1
CASSLARGIEQFF
TGTGCCAGCAGCTTAGCGCGGGGGATTGAGCAGTTCTTC
>-|16|-|TRBV15|TRBJ1-5
CATSRDVGQEDQPQHF
TGTGCCACCAGCAGAGATGTTGGGCAGGAGGATCAGCCCCAGCATTTT
>TRBD2|15|-|TRBV6-2/TRBV6-3|TRBJ2-7
CASSPSGRVSYEQYF
TGTGCCAGCAGCCCCAGCGGGAGAGTCTCCTACGAGCAGTACTTC
>-|14|-|TRBV7-9|TRBJ1-2
CASSPRAMDSYYTF
TGTGCCAGCAGCCCCCGTGCGATGGACAGTTACTACACCTTC
>-|12|-|TRBV9|TRBJ1-1
CASSVGAQGAFF
TGTGCCAGCAGCGTAGGCGCCCAGGGAGCTTTCTTT
>TRBD2|15|-|TRBV9|TRBJ2-5
CASSSSSGGGKTQYF
TGTGCCAGCAGCTCGAGCTCTGGGGGGGGGAAGACCCAGTACTTC
>-|12|-|TRBV29-1|TRBJ1-5
CSVEDTGRAQHF
TGCAGCGTTGAAGACACAGGGAGGGCCCAGCATTTT
>TRBD2|14|-|TRBV7-9|TRBJ2-1
CASNRGGAGAEQFF
TGTGCCAGCAATCGGGGGGGAGCGGGAGCTGAGCAGTTCTTC
>TRBD2|15|-|TRBV24-1|TRBJ2-5
CATSDLGRDGETQYF
TGTGCCACCAGTGACCTTGGGAGGGATGGGGAGACCCAGTACTTC
>TRBD2|14|-|TRBV28|TRBJ2-7
CASRPSGSVSEQYF
TGTGCCAGCAGACCTAGCGGGAGTGTCAGCGAGCAGTACTTC
>TRBD1|17|-|TRBV7-9|TRBJ1-2
CASSLGGNRGRAYGYTF
TGTGCCAGCAGTTTAGGGGGGAACAGGGGCCGGGCCTATGGCTACACCTTC
>-|12|-|TRBV27|TRBJ1-6
CASSFPLGDLHF
TGTGCCAGCAGTTTCCCCCTCGGGGACCTCCACTTT
>-|17|-|TRBV4-1|TRBJ1-3
CASSQEGLRVAGNTIYF
TGCGCCAGCAGCCAAGAGGGACTCCGTGTGGCTGGAAACACCATATATTTT
>-|15|-|TRBV5-1|TRBJ2-2
CASSPEALNTGELFF
TGCGCCAGCAGCCCCGAGGCACTGAACACCGGGGAGCTGTTTTTT
>TRBD2|16|-|TRBV27|TRBJ2-2
CASNKGAGLGTGELFF
TGTGCCAGCAACAAAGGAGCGGGATTGGGGACCGGGGAGCTGTTTTTT
>TRBD2|15|-|TRBV6-2/TRBV6-3|TRBJ2-1
CASSYRGSRWDEQFF
TGTGCCAGCAGTTACCGCGGGAGCCGGTGGGATGAGCAGTTCTTC
>-|15|once|TRBV7-2|TRBJ2-1
CASSLRQDPYNEQFF
TGTGCCAGCAGCTTGAGACAGGATCCGTACAATGAGCAGTTCTTC
>-|14|once|TRBV4-2|TRBJ2-5
CASSQGTRQETQYF
TGTGCCAGCAGCCAAGGGACACGCCAAGAGACCCAGTACTTC
>TRBD2|17|few|TRBV9|TRBJ2-3
CASSARAGAGVADTQYF
TGTGCCAGCAGCGCCCGTGCGGGAGCGGGAGTGGCAGATACGCAGTATTTT
>-|15|-|TRBV5-6|TRBJ2-7
CASSLGERERREQYF
TGTGCCAGCAGCTTGGGAGAGCGAGAAAGAAGGGAGCAGTACTTC
>-|13|-|TRBV9|TRBJ2-1
CASSPPSGNEQFF
TGTGCCAGCAGCCCGCCCTCCGGCAATGAGCAGTTCTTC
>-|14|-|TRBV15|TRBJ2-4
CATSETVAKNIQYF
TGTGCCACCAGCGAGACAGTAGCCAAAAACATTCAGTACTTC
>TRBD2|16|-|TRBV13|TRBJ2-7
CASSRDPGLAAYEQYF
TGTGCCAGCAGCCGAGATCCGGGACTAGCGGCGTACGAGCAGTACTTC
>TRBD2|16|once|TRBV30|TRBJ2-2
CAWNGLAGSNTGELFF
TGTGCCTGGAACGGACTAGCGGGTTCAAACACCGGGGAGCTGTTTTTT
>TRBD1|17|-|TRBV27|TRBJ1-4
CASRTGTGVGTNEKLFF
TGTGCCAGCAGAACCGGAACAGGGGTCGGGACTAATGAAAAACTGTTTTTT
>TRBD1|12|-|TRBV5-8|TRBJ1-6
CASRPTGLPLHF
TGTGCCAGCAGACCGACAGGGTTACCCCTCCACTTT
>TRBD1|13|few|TRBV28|TRBJ1-1
CASRGQGDTEAFF
TGTGCCAGCCGGGGACAGGGCGACACTGAAGCTTTCTTT
>TRBD2|16|-|TRBV7-9|TRBJ2-3
CASSPSWGRGTDTQYF
TGTGCCAGCAGCCCTAGTTGGGGGAGGGGCACAGATACGCAGTATTTT
>TRBD2|16|-|TRBV5-1|TRBJ2-4
CASSSAGAGDVDIQYF
TGCGCCAGCAGCTCCGCGGGAGCGGGAGACGTCGACATTCAGTACTTC
>-|14|once|TRBV6-6|TRBJ1-5
CASSTGYSNQPQHF
TGTGCCAGCAGTACAGGGTATAGCAATCAGCCCCAGCATTTT
>-|11|-|TRBV6-5|TRBJ2-7
CASKGGDEQYF
TGTGCCAGCAAGGGGGGGGACGAGCAGTACTTC
>TRBD1|15|few|TRBV28|TRBJ2-7
CASLASGTGLYEQYF
TGTGCCAGCCTAGCTTCCGGGACAGGGTTATACGAGCAGTACTTC
>-|15|few|TRBV27|TRBJ2-2
CASSLGAANTGELFF
TGTGCCAGCAGTTTAGGGGCAGCCAACACCGGGGAGCTGTTTTTT
>-|21|-|TRBV18|TRBJ2-3
CASSPVRVVERRLEWPHTQYF
TGTGCCAGCTCACCAGTAAGAGTGGTAGAGAGGCGCCTGGAATGGCCTCATACGCAGTATTTT